A single sample gave rise to the 13 T cell receptor beta chains below, sequenced in a study of T cells after yellow fever vaccination. TCRdb reanalysed the 5' RACE reads using MiXCR and keeps one entry per CDR3 protein. This sample has around 250,000 distinct CDR3 sequences, with about 7% found just once. Material: CD4+ T cells sorted from PBMCs, obtained 15 days after the yellow fever booster vaccination. The receptors were sampled from a man aged 25-45 years who received the YFV17D yellow fever vaccine.

This clonotype has at least ten counts. V gene TRBV7-3 combines with J gene TRBJ2-7; no clear D gene. V lost 1 base, J lost 3 bases, and 10 bases lay in between. The germline V gene encodes CDR1 SGHTA and CDR2 FQGTGA. The CDR3 is made up of 14 amino acids. The DNA for the CDR3 is TGTGCCAGCAGCTTAAACTTGCGAAACTACGAGCAGTACTTC. As protein: CASSLNLRNYEQYF.

This clonotype was observed many times. The DNA for the CDR3 is TGTGCCAGCAAAGCCGGGGCGGGACCGTCCTACGAGCAGTACTTC. Residues: CASKAGAGPSYEQYF. The genes are TRBV12-3 or TRBV12-4 and TRBJ2-7, with D tentatively TRBD2 (6 bases). This CDR3 is 15 amino acids long. V dropped 7 bases and J dropped 1 base, with 17 bases sitting between them.

This rearrangement joins TRBV7-8 to TRBJ1-1; D is ambiguous. Germline V gives CDR1 SGHVS, CDR2 FQNEAQ. Trimming cost V 2 bases and J 0 bases, with 16 bases left between them. There are 17 residues in the CDR3. The CDR3 DNA follows: TGTGCCAGCAGCTTAAAATTCTTGGGGATTATGAACACTGAAGCTTTCTTT. This codes for CASSLKFLGIMNTEAFF.

This clonotype has only a few counts. This chain links TRBV10-3 with TRBJ2-3, with D possibly TRBD2 on 6 matching bases. Germline CDR1 reads ENHRY; CDR2 reads SYGVKD. The length of the CDR3 is 17 residues. V lost 0 bases and J lost 4, with 17 bases in between. The CDR3 DNA reads TGTGCCATCAGTGAGTCGAAAGGTATTAGCGGCTCAGATACGCAGTATTTT. Its protein product is CAISESKGISGSDTQYF.

There are a few counts of this clonotype. The CDR3 loop is CASSLEGGGRSDTQYF. CDR3 coding DNA: TGTGCCAGCAGCTTAGAAGGGGGCGGGAGGTCAGATACGCAGTATTTT. The rearrangement joins TRBV7-2 to TRBJ2-3; possible D gene TRBD2, 8 bases. The CDR3 has 16 residues. V was shortened by 1 base and J by 4 bases, with 15 bases between the two germline ends. Germline V gene sequence: CDR1 SGHTA, CDR2 FQGNSA. The whole variable domain, filled in from reference TRBV7-2 and TRBJ2-3, reads GAGVSQSPSNKVTEKGKDVELRCDPISGHTALYWYRQSLGQGLEFLIYFQGNSAPDKSGLPSDRFSAERTGGSVSTLTIQRTQQEDSAVYLCASSLEGGGRSDTQYFGPGTRLTVL.

This clonotype was picked up a small number of times. This chain uses TRBV12-3 or TRBV12-4 with TRBJ2-2; 7 nucleotides align to TRBD2. The CDR3 totals 16 residues. V lost 1 base, J lost 2 bases, and 4 bases stayed unmatched. CDR3 amino acids: CASSLVTGGNTGELFF. The CDR3 DNA follows: TGTGCCAGCAGTTTAGTGACGGGAGGTAACACCGGGGAGCTGTTTTTT.

Only a few counts were recorded for this clonotype. The CDR3 protein is CASSMTRTGQFF. The DNA of the CDR3 is TGTGCCAGCAGCATGACTCGGACCGGACAGTTCTTC. The gene calls are TRBV7-2 and TRBJ2-1; D gene uncertain. The CDR3 spans 12 residues. V was shortened by 5 bases and J by 13 bases, with 15 bases between the two germline ends. Per the germline V gene, CDR1 is SGHTA and CDR2 is FQGNSA.

The table lists this clonotype with a count of one. CDR3 bases: TGTGCCAGCATCTTGTTCCCGGGACAGGGGCGAGGCTACACCTTC. This encodes CASILFPGQGRGYTF. The chain couples TRBV7-2 to TRBJ1-2; 10 bases are a match to TRBD1. Germline assignment: CDR1 SGHTA and CDR2 FQGNSA. V was pared by 7 bases and J by 8 bases, with 13 bases of the junction left unmatched. This CDR3 spans 15 amino acids.

This clonotype was found a few times. The chain carries TRBV7-2 and TRBJ1-1, with a possible D match to TRBD1 (5 bases). The V end was cut by 7 bases, the J end by 5 bases, with 23 bases between. The germline V gene has CDR1 SGHTA and CDR2 FQGNSA. The CDR3 is made up of 16 amino acids. The CDR3 coding sequence is TGTGCCAGCACCCGCTGGGGGGGTGGCTTGTGGACTGAAGCTTTCTTT. This sequence encodes CASTRWGGGLWTEAFF.

This clonotype has more than one count but fewer than ten. This chain uses TRBV4-3 with TRBJ2-7; D ambiguous. CDR1 and CDR2 (germline): LGHNA, YSLEER. Trimming pared 2 bases from V and 5 bases from J, leaving 13 bases between. This CDR3 has 14 amino acids. CDR3 sequence (DNA): TGCGCCAGCAGCCAAAGGCGTGCATCCCACGAGCAGTACTTC. Amino acids: CASSQRRASHEQYF.

This clonotype has a count of ten or more. The genes are TRBV20-1 and TRBJ2-7; no firm D call. Deletions cut 1 base from V and 7 bases from J, with 8 bases between. The CDR3 is made up of 11 amino acids. CDR1 is DFQATT, CDR2 SNEGSKA, per germline (reference sequence). The CDR3 nucleotides read TGCAGTGCTAGAGCGTCTAAAGAGCAGTACTTC. This encodes CSARASKEQYF.

The chain links TRBV6-6 to TRBJ2-2; D remains ambiguous. Trimming took off 5 bases at V and 6 bases at J, with 7 bases between the two ends. Germline CDR1 is MNHNY and CDR2 is SVGAGI (reference sequence). This CDR3 region has 12 residues. CDR3 sequence: CASSARPGELFF. The CDR3 DNA follows: TGTGCCAGCAGTGCCCGCCCCGGGGAGCTGTTTTTT.

Comments on this clonotype: One junction end does not reproduce the germline sequence, and a read error may be involved. V is TRBV7-6 and J is TRBJ2-3, with D maybe TRBD1 (6 bases). The CDR3 is 18 residues long. Germline CDR1 is SGHVS and CDR2 is FNYEAQ. Here the CDR3 DNA reads TGTGCCAGCATCTTAGCCCCCGCCGGGACAATAAGCACAGATACGCAGTATTTT. Its protein is CASILAPAGTISTDTQYF.